The 19 T cell receptor beta chains below come from one sample, sequenced in a study of CD8+ T cells in alopecia areata. Reverse transcribed after extraction, RNA yielded cDNA as the sequencing template. Some clones are missing from TCRdb's copy, which holds only in-frame ones; the method was immunoSEQ multiplex PCR. This sample carries roughly 150,000 clones, about 60% of them seen once, and the ten largest clones take approximately 4.3%. The sequenced material came from CD4+ T cells sorted from blood. The source of these receptors is a human donor in good health.

This chain uses TRBV5-1 with TRBJ2-3; 11 bases agree with TRBD2. After removal of 3 bases from V and 2 bases from J, the junction contained 8 bases not matched to a gene. Germline CDR1 reads SGHRS; CDR2 reads YFSETQ. The CDR3 spans 17 residues. CDR3 in amino acids: CASSSYGTSGPTDTQYF. The CDR3 nucleotides read TGCGCCAGCAGCTCGTACGGGACTAGCGGTCCCACAGATACGCAGTATTTT.

This chain joins TRBV4-1 and TRBJ2-7; 7 nucleotides match TRBD1. This CDR3 is built from 17 residues. Germline V CDR1 and CDR2: MGHRA, YSYEKL. V dropped 0 bases and J dropped 5; count of bases not matched to a gene: 13. The CDR3 is CASSQDRETGQRDEQYF. CDR3 coding DNA: TGCGCCAGCAGCCAAGATCGCGAGACAGGGCAGCGCGACGAGCAGTACTTC.

The V gene is TRBV2, the J gene TRBJ2-7; TRBD2 aligns across 12 bases. The CDR3 runs to 14 residues. V lost 2 bases and J lost 7; bases outside the gene matches: 3. Per germline, CDR1 SNHLY and CDR2 FYNNEI. The CDR3 here is CASSERLAGGEQYF. Written as DNA, the CDR3 is TGTGCCAGCAGTGAAAGGCTAGCGGGGGGGGAGCAGTACTTC.

This clone appeared a single time. The gene calls are TRBV6-5 and TRBJ2-7; 7 positions agree with TRBD1. Losses at the gene ends were 4 bases for V and 5 bases for J; bases not matched to a gene: 8. Germline V CDR1 and CDR2: MNHEY, SVGAGI. The CDR3 length is 14 residues. In DNA, the CDR3 is TGTGCCAGCAGTTCGACAGGGTCGTCACACGAGCAGTACTTC. Amino acid sequence: CASSSTGSSHEQYF.

In this sample, this clone turned up a few times. V gene TRBV29-1 combines with J gene TRBJ2-7; weak D call: TRBD1 (5 bases). The CDR3 contains 14 residues. The V gene's germline CDR1 is SQVTM and CDR2 ANQGSEA. Deletions cut 1 base from V and 4 bases from J, with 14 bases between. The CDR3 loop reads CSVEGGQGQYEQYF. Written as DNA, the CDR3 is TGCAGCGTTGAAGGTGGGCAGGGTCAGTACGAGCAGTACTTC.

This chain connects TRBV20-1 to TRBJ2-3; maybe TRBD2 (6 bases). Trimming removed 6 bases at V and 6 bases at J, with 10 bases between. This CDR3 contains 11 residues. Germline V gives CDR1 DFQATT, CDR2 SNEGSKA (reference sequence). The CDR3, as DNA: TGCAGTGCCCAACGGGGGGATACGCAGTATTTT. Protein sequence: CSAQRGDTQYF.

The V call is TRBV5-4, the J call TRBJ2-1, with 15 bases identical to TRBD2. The CDR3 extends over 18 amino acids. With 4 bases clipped from V and 9 bases from J, the junction kept 14 bases outside the gene matches. Germline V CDR1 and CDR2: SGHNT, YYREEE (reference sequence). CDR3 bases: TGTGCCAGCAGCCCATACGCTACAGGACTAGCGGGAGGGGGTGAGCAGTTCTTC. It is translated as CASSPYATGLAGGGEQFF.

This clone occurred once. The J gene is TRBJ1-3, the V gene TRBV2; D is possibly TRBD1 (6 bases). CDR1 is SNHLY and CDR2 is FYNNEI in the germline V gene. The CDR3 consists of 14 residues. Between the trimmed V and J ends, which lost 7 bases and 8 bases, there was a span of 18 bases. In nucleotides, the CDR3 is TGTGCCAGCATGCGGCAGGGGAGACCAGACACCATATATTTT. This encodes CASMRQGRPDTIYF.

The J gene is TRBJ2-6, the V gene TRBV27; D uncertain. The CDR3 loop spans 18 amino acids. Trimming pared 2 bases from V and 2 bases from J, leaving 16 bases between. Germline values: CDR1 MNHEY, CDR2 SMNVEV (reference sequence). CDR3 protein: CASSLSAWTLTGANVLTF. In nucleotides, the CDR3 is TGTGCCAGCAGTTTAAGTGCCTGGACCTTAACTGGGGCCAACGTCCTGACTTTC.

This sequence joins TRBV6-1 and TRBJ2-3; 8 nucleotides align to TRBD2. This CDR3 comprises 20 residues. Trimming removed 2 bases from V and 0 bases from J; junction bases left unmatched: 16. Germline loops: CDR1 MNHNS, CDR2 SASEGT. The chain's CDR3 is CASSEQPKWDLAGSTDTQYF. CDR3 coding DNA: TGTGCCAGCAGTGAACAACCGAAGTGGGACCTAGCGGGTAGCACAGATACGCAGTATTTT.

The genes are TRBV5-1 and TRBJ2-5; no definite D call. The CDR3 has 16 residues. Germline V gives CDR1 SGHRS, CDR2 YFSETQ. The V gene lost 0 bases and the J gene lost 2 bases, with 14 bases spanning the gap. This chain's CDR3 is CASSLGFVRTQETQYF. The CDR3 DNA follows: TGCGCCAGCAGCTTGGGCTTTGTCAGAACTCAAGAGACCCAGTACTTC. The variable domain in full, completed from reference TRBV5-1 and TRBJ2-5, reads KAGVTQTPRYLIKTRGQQVTLSCSPISGHRSVSWYQQTPGQGLQFLFEYFSETQRNKGNFPGRFSGRQFSNSRSEMNVSTLELGDSALYLCASSLGFVRTQETQYFGPGTRLLVL.

V gene TRBV5-6 combines with J gene TRBJ2-7; 7 bases align to TRBD1. The CDR3 consists of 13 residues. The ends lost 7 bases at V and 4 bases at J; junction bases unmatched: 8. Germline lookup yields CDR1 SGHDT and CDR2 YYEEEE. The CDR3 sequence: CASSLTGTYEQYF. The CDR3 DNA reads TGTGCCAGCTCACTGACAGGGACATACGAGCAGTACTTC.

V and J are TRBV29-1 and TRBJ1-1, with D maybe TRBD1 (5 bases). V was cut by 4 bases and J by 10 bases, with 10 bases left in between. The CDR3 runs to 10 residues. From germline, CDR1 is SQVTM and CDR2 ANQGSEA. In DNA, the CDR3 is TGCAGCGTTGTAGGGGAGGGAGCTTTCTTT. Protein sequence: CSVVGEGAFF.

The V call is TRBV14, the J call TRBJ2-7; 10 nucleotides agree with TRBD1. The CDR3 extends over 14 amino acids. The V segment lost 3 bases and the J segment 2 bases; nucleotides outside the gene matches: 1. CDR1 is SGHDN and CDR2 is FVKESK in the germline V gene. CDR3 sequence: CASSHGQGAYEQYF. CDR3 coding DNA: TGTGCCAGCAGCCATGGACAGGGGGCCTACGAGCAGTACTTC. The variable domain in full, with the rest retrieved from reference TRBV14 and TRBJ2-7, is EAGVTQFPSHSVIEKGQTVTLRCDPISGHDNLYWYRRVMGKEIKFLLHFVKESKQDESGMPNNRFLAERTGGTYSTLKVQPAELEDSGVYFCASSHGQGAYEQYFGPGTRLTVT.

The chain carries TRBV7-8 and TRBJ2-7, with D unclear. Germline V gives CDR1 SGHVS, CDR2 FQNEAQ. The CDR3 has 12 residues. V was pared by 0 bases and J by 3 bases, with 3 bases between. Here the CDR3 reads CASSLAIYEQYF. As DNA, the CDR3 is TGTGCCAGCAGCTTAGCTATCTACGAGCAGTACTTC.

This clone was counted a few times. V and J are TRBV5-6 and TRBJ2-4, with a weak D call TRBD2 (5 bases). Germline CDR1 and CDR2: SGHDT and YYEEEE. The CDR3 consists of 14 residues. Between the trimmed V and J ends, which lost 0 bases and 4 bases, there was a span of 8 bases. The CDR3 region is CASSLALEKNIQYF. The CDR3 region has the DNA TGTGCCAGCAGCTTGGCACTAGAGAAAAACATTCAGTACTTC.

The gene calls are TRBV25-1 and TRBJ2-1, with D perhaps being TRBD1 or TRBD2 (5 bases each). The CDR3 spans 16 residues. Trimming cost V 3 bases and J 6 bases, with 18 bases left between them. Germline values: CDR1 MGHDK, CDR2 SYGVNS. CDR3 DNA: TGTGCCAGCAGTGAGGCCCTGGGGGTGGGTGGCAATGAGCAGTTCTTC. This codes for CASSEALGVGGNEQFF.

The chain employs TRBV30 and TRBJ2-1, with 9 bases aligning to TRBD1. CDR1 and CDR2 from the germline V gene are GTSNPN and SVGIG (reference sequence). CDR3 length: 16 amino acids. V shed 1 base and J 8 bases; nucleotides not matched to a gene: 12. The CDR3 region is CAWSGRGQGGLYEQFF. The CDR3 coding sequence is TGTGCCTGGAGTGGCCGGGGACAGGGTGGACTCTATGAGCAGTTCTTC. Full variable domain (remainder filled in from reference TRBV30 and TRBJ2-1): SQTIHQWPATLVQPVGSPLSLECTVEGTSNPNLYWYRQAAGRGLQLLFYSVGIGQISSEVPQNLSASRPQDRQFILSSKKLLLSDSGFYLCAWSGRGQGGLYEQFFGPGTRLTVL.

This chain joins TRBV19 and TRBJ1-5, with D possibly matching TRBD1 (5 bases). Between the trimmed V and J ends, which lost 2 bases and 1 base, there was a span of 6 bases. Germline CDR1 and CDR2: LNHDA and SQIVND (reference sequence). This CDR3 has 14 residues. DNA of the CDR3: TGTGCCAGTAGTATATCAGGGAGCAATCAGCCCCAGCATTTT. Protein: CASSISGSNQPQHF.